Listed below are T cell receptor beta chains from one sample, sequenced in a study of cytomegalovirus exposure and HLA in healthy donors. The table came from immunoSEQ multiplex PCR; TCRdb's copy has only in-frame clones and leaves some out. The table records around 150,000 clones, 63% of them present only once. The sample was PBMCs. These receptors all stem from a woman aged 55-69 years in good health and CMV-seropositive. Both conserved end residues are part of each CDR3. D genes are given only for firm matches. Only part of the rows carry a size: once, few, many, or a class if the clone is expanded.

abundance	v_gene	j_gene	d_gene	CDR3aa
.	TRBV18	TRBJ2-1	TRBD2	CASSPGLAGGPSGEQFF
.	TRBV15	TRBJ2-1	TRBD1	CATSRGGTGGHNEQFF
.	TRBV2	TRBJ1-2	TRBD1	CASSDRGYGYTF
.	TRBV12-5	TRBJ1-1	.	CASGLTLNTEAFF
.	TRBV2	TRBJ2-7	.	CASSVRWGSVYEQYF
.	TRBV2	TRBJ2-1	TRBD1	CASRLSPGQGIGEQFF
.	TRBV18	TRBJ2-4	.	CASSPAALAKNIQYF
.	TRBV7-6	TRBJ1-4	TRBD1	CASSPTRTGANEKLFF
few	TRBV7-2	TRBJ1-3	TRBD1	CASSSQGAGNTIYF
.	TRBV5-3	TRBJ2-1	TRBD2	CARSLGDYAEQFF
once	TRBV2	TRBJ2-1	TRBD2	CASSFRGLASSYNEQFF
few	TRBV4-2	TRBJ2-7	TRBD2	CASSQDLAGAFNEQYF
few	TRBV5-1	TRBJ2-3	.	CASSSGGTTDTQYF
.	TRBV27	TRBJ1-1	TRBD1	CASSLIPPGQGVNTEAFF
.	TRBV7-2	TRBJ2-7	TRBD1	CASSYGTGLYEQYF
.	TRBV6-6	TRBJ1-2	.	CASSSRGSDYGYTF